This TCR beta chain was sequenced in a study of blood T cell repertoires in COVID-19. Turning to the study itself: T cells, B-cell-depleted T cells, or PBMCs provided the cDNA or gDNA that served as material.

Original processing methods: The assay estimated nucleated cells by amplifying reference gene primers. Data came from immunoSEQ multiplex PCR; TCRdb stores just in-frame clones and leaves some out. The DNA was the basis for D and trimming; V, J and clone size are from that table. The sample lists approximately 75,000 clones; roughly 84% were seen once. The CDR3 runs 16 residues. Looked up from germline, CDR1 is SGHTA and CDR2 is FQGNSA. V lost 1 base and J lost 10; bases outside the gene matches: 15. V gene TRBV7-2 combines with J gene TRBJ1-1; 7 nucleotides align to TRBD1. The clonotype was recovered from a woman in her forties or fifties with acute or convalescent COVID-19. Specimen: peripheral blood. The CDR3: CASSLVQGGVMSGAFF. The CDR3 coding sequence is TGTGCCAGCAGCTTAGTGCAGGGGGGTGTTATGAGTGGAGCTTTCTTT.